This T cell receptor (beta chain) comes out of a study of a mutant IDH1 vaccine in newly diagnosed glioma. As for the study in general: Patients began vaccination 4-6 weeks after radiotherapy alone, or with temozolomide cycles. Weeks 35 and 47 hosted visits V12 and V13, respectively. Broader study findings: Across multiple MHC alleles, roughly 93% of patients had vaccine-induced responses.

The repertoire was sequenced with immunoSEQ multiplex PCR; TCRdb's copy has only in-frame clones and lacks some. This sample has some 50,000 clones; about 65% occur once, and the top ten carry around 4.8%. For this clone: The antigen is not known.

As for time point: week 47, end of study. Doses of 300 ug of mutant IDH1 20-mer peptide were given with topical imiquimod. Patients carried new grade 3 or 4 IDH1-mutant astrocytomas lacking nuclear ATRX. The starting material was peripheral blood mononuclear cells (PBMCs), obtained from a glioma patient whose treatment included an IDH1 peptide vaccine. The sequence derives from a man between 35 and 55 years old with glioma. Some clones in this sample may be carry-over from other donors' samples.

CDR3 amino acids: CASSTLSGGQDEQFF. The CDR3 nucleotides read TGTGCCAGCAGTACCCTCTCGGGGGGGCAGGATGAGCAGTTCTTC. This sequence joins TRBV5-6 and TRBJ2-1, with 8 bases aligning to TRBD2. From germline, CDR1 is SGHDT and CDR2 YYEEEE. The CDR3 sequence is 15 residues long. Trimming removed 5 bases from V and 8 bases from J; junction bases left unmatched: 12.